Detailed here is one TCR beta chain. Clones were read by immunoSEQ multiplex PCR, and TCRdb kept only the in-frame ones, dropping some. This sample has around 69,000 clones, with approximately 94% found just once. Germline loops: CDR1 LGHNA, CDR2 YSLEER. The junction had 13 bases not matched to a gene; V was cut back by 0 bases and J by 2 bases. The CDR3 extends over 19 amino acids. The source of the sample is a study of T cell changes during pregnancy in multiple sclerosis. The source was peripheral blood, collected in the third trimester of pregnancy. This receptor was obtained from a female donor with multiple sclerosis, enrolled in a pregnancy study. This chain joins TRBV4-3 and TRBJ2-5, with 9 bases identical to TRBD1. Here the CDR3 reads CASSQDLDRGRMGQETQYF. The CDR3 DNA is TGCGCCAGCAGCCAAGATTTAGACAGGGGGAGAATGGGTCAAGAGACCCAGTACTTC.